A single sample is the source of the 20 T cell receptor beta chains below, sequenced in a study of T-cell memory formation after mild COVID-19. TCRdb called the 5' RACE reads again in MiXCR, with one record for every CDR3 protein. The data contain roughly 200,000 distinct CDR3 sequences, 20% to 25% of them singletons. The sample consisted of PBMCs or a T cell subset sorted from them (not recorded which). All receptors derive from an adult woman who had mild COVID-19 (a few samples of this study predate the infection). Cell type and time point are not known.

The chain carries TRBV10-3 and TRBJ2-1; D possibly corresponds to TRBD1 (6 bases). CDR3 length: 13 amino acids. Trimming took 8 bases from V and 8 from J, leaving 16 bases between them. Germline-derived CDR1 and CDR2 are ENHRY and SYGVKD. As DNA, the CDR3 is TGTGCCATCCAGGGGCAGGGTTTTGATGAGCAGTTCTTC. This encodes CAIQGQGFDEQFF.

This clonotype was seen only a few times. CDR3 region: CASTPPEGTEAFF. CDR3 DNA: TGTGCCAGCACCCCCCCCGAAGGGACTGAAGCTTTCTTT. The gene calls are TRBV12-3 or TRBV12-4 and TRBJ1-1; no clear D. V dropped 7 bases and J dropped 5 bases, with 14 bases sitting between them. The CDR3 is 13 amino acids.

V is TRBV19 and J is TRBJ2-7; D possibly uses TRBD1 or TRBD2 (5 bases each). V lost 2 bases to trimming and J lost 3 bases, with 14 bases between them. Germline V gives CDR1 LNHDA, CDR2 SQIVND (reference sequence). The CDR3 has 15 amino acids. CDR3 bases: TGTGCCAGTAGTATATCCCGGGGCAGCTACTACGAGCAGTACTTC. As protein: CASSISRGSYYEQYF.

The chain has TRBV12-3 or TRBV12-4 and TRBJ1-2; 8 nucleotides align to TRBD1. J gave up 6 bases and V 5 bases, and 11 bases lay outside the gene matches. This CDR3 is built from 15 residues. This CDR3 is CASSLNEQGADGYTF. The CDR3 DNA follows: TGTGCCAGCAGTCTAAATGAGCAGGGGGCGGATGGCTACACCTTC.

The sample holds a few counts of this clonotype. The chain carries TRBV7-6 and TRBJ2-1, with D hard to call. Trimming removed 5 bases at V and 1 base at J, with 15 bases between. Germline V gene data show CDR1 as SGHVS and CDR2 as FNYEAQ. The CDR3 totals 16 residues. The CDR3, as DNA: TGTGCCAGCAGCCTTTACCCCGGTCAGTCCTACAATGAGCAGTTCTTC. Translation: CASSLYPGQSYNEQFF.

In the case of this clonotype: One junction end disagrees with the germline gene, perhaps due to a read error. The chain couples TRBV29-1 to TRBJ2-3; 15 bases are a match to TRBD2. The CDR3 covers 13 residues. Germline CDR1 reads SQVTM; CDR2 reads ANQGSEA. The DNA of the CDR3 is TGCAGCGTTGAAAGGACTAGCGGGAGGGACGTGGATTTT. This translates into CSVERTSGRDVDF.

The chain couples TRBV6-2 or TRBV6-3 to TRBJ2-1; TRBD1 matches 9 bases. This CDR3 is built from 17 residues. J lost 4 bases, V lost 2 bases, and 9 bases had no gene match. The germline V gene encodes CDR1 MNHEY and CDR2 SVGEGT. CDR3 residues: CASSYDRATGGYNEQFF. CDR3 bases: TGTGCCAGCAGTTACGACAGAGCGACAGGGGGATACAATGAGCAGTTCTTC.

The gene calls are TRBV12-3 or TRBV12-4 and TRBJ2-7, with D possibly called TRBD1 or TRBD2 (5 bases each). Between the trimmed V and J ends, which lost 5 bases and 3 bases, there was a span of 17 bases. This CDR3 is 15 amino acids long. Here the CDR3 reads CASSGHGSGDYEQYF. Written as DNA, the CDR3 is TGTGCCAGCAGTGGACACGGAAGCGGAGACTACGAGCAGTACTTC.

This clonotype was detected a few times. V usage is TRBV12-3 or TRBV12-4 and J usage is TRBJ2-7; 10 nucleotides match TRBD1. The length of the CDR3 is 15 residues. The ends lost 5 bases at V and 3 bases at J; junction bases unmatched: 7. In DNA form, the CDR3 reads TGTGCCAGCAGTCCCCTGGACAGGGGGGACTACGAGCAGTACTTC. It is translated as CASSPLDRGDYEQYF.

CDR3 sequence reads: CASSLDSGSDLFIGTQYF. The CDR3 DNA follows: TGTGCCAGCAGCTTGGATTCCGGTTCCGACCTTTTCATTGGGACCCAGTACTTC. V is TRBV5-6 and J is TRBJ2-5; no clear D gene. The CDR3 totals 18 residues. CDR1 and CDR2 (germline): SGHDT, YYEEEE. The ends were cut back, 0 bases at V and 7 bases at J, with 25 bases in the middle.

This clonotype appeared a few times. The J gene is TRBJ2-1, the V gene TRBV7-6, with a weak D call TRBD2 (6 bases). The germline V gene encodes CDR1 SGHVS and CDR2 FNYEAQ. V shed 5 bases and J shed 1 base, with 12 bases lying between them. CDR3 size: 15 residues. CDR3 nucleotide sequence: TGTGCCAGCAGCCGGGACTCGGGGTCCTACAATGAGCAGTTCTTC. Its translation is CASSRDSGSYNEQFF.

V and J are TRBV6-2 or TRBV6-3 and TRBJ2-5, with 7 bases aligning to TRBD1. CDR3 length equals 14 residues. V gave up 0 bases and J gave up 4 bases; unmatched junction bases: 2. Germline CDR1 MNHEY, CDR2 SVGEGT. The CDR3 reads CASSYSGQVETQYF. The CDR3 DNA is TGTGCCAGCAGTTACTCCGGACAGGTAGAGACCCAGTACTTC.

V gene TRBV20-1 combines with J gene TRBJ1-1; no reliable D call. V was trimmed by 0 bases and J by 7 bases, leaving 18 bases between them. CDR1 is DFQATT, CDR2 SNEGSKA, per germline (reference sequence). The CDR3 consists of 15 residues. CDR3 amino acids: CSARDYLSETHEAFF. CDR3 DNA sequence: TGCAGTGCTAGAGATTATTTGTCTGAAACACATGAAGCTTTCTTT.

The V gene is TRBV20-1, the J gene TRBJ2-3; D is unclear. Trimming stripped 3 bases from V and 1 base from J, with 8 bases between. CDR1 DFQATT and CDR2 SNEGSKA come from the germline V gene (reference sequence). There are 13 residues in the CDR3. The CDR3 coding sequence is TGCAGTGCTAGTTCCAGCCGCACAGATACGCAGTATTTT. Protein: CSASSSRTDTQYF.

The rearrangement uses TRBV3-1 and TRBJ1-2; the D gene is possibly TRBD1 (6 bases). The CDR3 runs 17 residues. Germline CDR1 is LGHDT and CDR2 is YNNKEL (reference sequence). V lost 0 bases and J 4 bases, leaving 18 bases between the germline ends. This CDR3 is CASSQEKAGARPYGYTF. The CDR3 DNA reads as TGTGCCAGCAGCCAAGAGAAGGCGGGGGCCCGGCCCTATGGCTACACCTTC. The full variable domain, its missing parts supplied by reference TRBV3-1 and TRBJ1-2, is DTAVSQTPKYLVTQMGNDKSIKCEQNLGHDTMYWYKQDSKKFLKIMFSYNNKELIINETVPNRFSPKSPDKAHLNLHINSLELGDSAVYFCASSQEKAGARPYGYTFGSGTRLTVV.

This clonotype showed up just a few times. A junction end diverges from the germline sequence, so it may reflect a read error. The V and J genes are TRBV6-2 or TRBV6-3 and TRBJ1-1; D not certain. This CDR3 spans 12 amino acids. Germline V lookup: CDR1 MNHEY, CDR2 SVGEGT. The CDR3 DNA reads as TGTGCCAGCAGTCACTCTGGGTCTGAAGCTTTCTTT. Amino acid sequence: CASSHSGSEAFF.

The chain uses TRBV30 and TRBJ2-1; D gene uncertain. V was pared by 5 bases and J by 0 bases, with 5 bases between. The CDR3 loop spans 12 amino acids. CDR1 is GTSNPN, CDR2 SVGIG, per germline (reference sequence). The CDR3: CAWRSSYNEQFF. The CDR3 coding sequence is TGTGCCTGGCGGAGCTCCTACAATGAGCAGTTCTTC.

This clonotype was seen repeatedly, ten times or more. The rearrangement joins TRBV7-8 to TRBJ2-7; D is ambiguous. Germline V gene data show CDR1 as SGHVS and CDR2 as FQNEAQ. V lost 4 bases and J 5 bases, leaving 15 bases between the germline ends. This CDR3 comprises 14 residues. The CDR3 region is CASSSPGRPNEQYF. CDR3 in DNA: TGTGCCAGCAGCTCCCCTGGACGCCCTAACGAGCAGTACTTC.

This chain uses TRBV6-1 with TRBJ1-2; 7 nucleotides agree with TRBD1. This CDR3 is built from 16 residues. In germline, CDR1 is MNHNS, CDR2 SASEGT. J gave up 5 bases and V 8 bases, and 17 bases lay outside the gene matches. The CDR3 protein is CASSSTGSFLVYGYTF. CDR3 DNA: TGTGCCAGCTCCTCGACAGGGTCCTTTCTAGTTTATGGCTACACCTTC.

The chain has TRBV7-9 and TRBJ2-7, with a possible D match to TRBD2 (6 bases). Between the trimmed V and J ends, which lost 4 bases and 0 bases, there was a span of 16 bases. CDR1 is SEHNR, CDR2 FQNEAQ, per germline (reference sequence). The CDR3 spans 16 residues. The CDR3: CASSSEDGGNSYEQYF. CDR3 in DNA: TGTGCCAGCAGCTCAGAAGACGGAGGGAACTCCTACGAGCAGTACTTC.